These 25 T cell receptor beta chains share one sample of origin, sequenced in a study of identical twins. TCRdb re-analysed the 5' RACE reads in MiXCR, keeping a single row per CDR3 protein. The sample includes some 760,000 distinct CDR3 sequences, about 20% seen only once; the top ten take about 12%. The same specimen was also included in a second study, on T cells expressing NK-cell markers.

The sequenced sample was PBMCs. These receptors were taken from a woman between 18 and 29 years old in good health.

Only a few counts were recorded for this clonotype. This chain connects TRBV6-1 to TRBJ2-2; possible D gene TRBD2, 6 bases. The V end lost 6 bases, the J end lost 0 bases, and 14 bases lay between the germline ends. The CDR3 covers 16 residues. Germline loops: CDR1 MNHNS, CDR2 SASEGT. The CDR3 spells CASRRPGLANTGELFF. For the CDR3, the DNA is TGTGCCAGCAGACGACCGGGACTCGCGAACACCGGGGAGCTGTTTTTT.

The chain uses TRBV6-5 and TRBJ1-5; 7 bases match TRBD1. The V segment lost 4 bases and the J segment 0 bases; nucleotides outside the gene matches: 6. The CDR3 runs to 16 residues. In germline, CDR1 is MNHEY, CDR2 SVGAGI. The CDR3 is CASSWRGPSSNQPQHF. The CDR3 nucleotides are TGTGCCAGCAGTTGGAGGGGGCCCAGTAGCAATCAGCCCCAGCATTTT.

This clonotype was seen a few times. The CDR3 protein is CATSGSPLHF. The CDR3 DNA sequence: TGTGCCACCAGTGGATCACCCCTCCACTTT. This chain links TRBV24-1 with TRBJ1-6; D call uncertain. Germline CDR1 and CDR2: KGHDR and SFDVKD. The CDR3 runs 10 residues. V lost 5 bases, J lost 10 bases, and 2 bases lay in between.

The chain uses TRBV12-3 or TRBV12-4 and TRBJ2-1; 11 nucleotides line up with TRBD2. Trimming took 5 bases from V and 8 from J; bases not matched to a gene: 8. This CDR3 spans 15 amino acids. CDR3 sequence reads: CASSPTSGSVDEQFF. The CDR3 bases are TGTGCCAGCAGTCCTACTAGCGGGAGTGTAGATGAGCAGTTCTTC.

The chain has TRBV5-1 and TRBJ2-2, with 7 bases lining up with TRBD2. The junction had 14 bases not matched to a gene; V was cut back by 4 bases and J by 5 bases. The CDR3 contains 17 residues. Germline CDR1 SGHRS, CDR2 YFSETQ. The CDR3 reads CASSIGSTSRGTGELFF. As DNA, the CDR3 is TGCGCCAGCAGCATTGGGTCGACTAGCAGAGGGACCGGGGAGCTGTTTTTT.

This clonotype appeared a few times. The V and J genes are TRBV10-3 and TRBJ2-2; no definite D call. The V gene's germline CDR1 is ENHRY and CDR2 SYGVKD. V was pared by 5 bases and J by 0 bases, with 10 bases between. This CDR3 is 15 amino acids long. In DNA, the CDR3 is TGTGCCATCAGTCAACCCCTGCCGAACACCGGGGAGCTGTTTTTT. Translated, it gives CAISQPLPNTGELFF.

V and J are TRBV27 and TRBJ2-5, with D unresolved. V lost 1 base and J 0 bases, leaving 6 bases between the germline ends. Germline V gene sequence: CDR1 MNHEY, CDR2 SMNVEV (reference sequence). CDR3 length: 14 amino acids. The CDR3 region is CASSLLAYQETQYF. The CDR3 DNA is TGTGCCAGCAGTTTATTGGCCTACCAAGAGACCCAGTACTTC.

The chain links TRBV12-3 or TRBV12-4 to TRBJ2-1; D uncertain. The CDR3 length is 15 residues. V was clipped by 6 bases and J by 7 bases, with 19 bases between them. For the CDR3, the DNA is TGTGCCAGCAGGGGCTGGACCCGAGGAGAGAATGAGCAGTTCTTC. Protein product: CASRGWTRGENEQFF.

The chain uses TRBV4-3 and TRBJ2-1; 10 nucleotides agree with TRBD2. This CDR3 has 18 residues. Germline V gene data show CDR1 as LGHNA and CDR2 as YSLEER. The V segment lost 3 bases and the J segment 9 bases; nucleotides outside the gene matches: 17. The CDR3 region has the DNA TGCGCCAGCAGCCAGAATCCTAGCGGGAGTGGCTCCCCTGGTGAGCAGTTCTTC. It yields the protein CASSQNPSGSGSPGEQFF.

This clonotype was counted many times. The chain combines TRBV5-1 with TRBJ1-1; D gene ambiguous. The ends were cut back, 7 bases at V and 1 base at J, with 11 bases in the middle. Germline CDR1 is SGHRS and CDR2 is YFSETQ. This CDR3 has 13 amino acids. The CDR3 protein is CASSREANTEAFF. The CDR3 DNA follows: TGCGCCAGCTCACGGGAGGCGAACACTGAAGCTTTCTTT.

The V and J genes are TRBV6-5 and TRBJ2-3; the D is unclear. Between the trimmed V and J ends, which lost 0 bases and 7 bases, there was a span of 8 bases. Germline lookup yields CDR1 MNHEY and CDR2 SVGAGI. The CDR3 has 13 amino acids. DNA of the CDR3: TGTGCCAGCAGTTACTCTAGGGTTAATACGCAGTATTTT. Encoded protein: CASSYSRVNTQYF.

The chain is built from TRBV6-1 and TRBJ1-2, with a tentative D call TRBD1 (5 bases). The CDR3 has 14 residues. Trimming left V 6 bases short and J 8 bases short, with 19 bases between. From germline, CDR1 is MNHNS and CDR2 SASEGT. The CDR3 region is CASRDLLWDGGYTF. As DNA, the CDR3 is TGTGCCAGCAGGGACCTCCTGTGGGACGGGGGCTACACCTTC.

A single count supports this clonotype. The chain is built from TRBV3-1 and TRBJ2-7, with D perhaps given as TRBD1 or TRBD2 (7 bases each). Trimming pared 4 bases from V and 1 base from J, leaving 14 bases between. Germline lookup yields CDR1 LGHDT and CDR2 YNNKEL (reference sequence). The CDR3 consists of 15 residues. The CDR3 region is CASSPGGAISYEQYF. The CDR3 bases are TGTGCCAGCAGCCCAGGGGGGGCGATATCCTACGAGCAGTACTTC.

The sample holds a few counts of this clonotype. The V and J genes are TRBV12-3 or TRBV12-4 and TRBJ2-2; 11 positions agree with TRBD2. This CDR3 is 16 amino acids long. V was pared by 6 bases and J by 1 base, with 4 bases of the junction left unmatched. CDR3 bases: TGTGCCAGCAGCAAACTAGCGGGAGAGAACACCGGGGAGCTGTTTTTT. Amino acid sequence: CASSKLAGENTGELFF.

This rearrangement joins TRBV29-1 to TRBJ1-2, with D unclear. The CDR3 extends over 12 amino acids. The germline V and J ends were trimmed by 3 bases and 5 bases, with 10 bases remaining between them. Looked up from germline, CDR1 is SQVTM and CDR2 is ANQGSEA. The CDR3 sequence is CSVDAAGYGYTF. The CDR3 nucleotides read TGCAGCGTTGACGCCGCGGGGTATGGCTACACCTTC.

This clonotype was found many times. The chain uses TRBV10-3 and TRBJ2-1; a possible D gene is TRBD2 (5 bases). The CDR3 length is 14 residues. V was clipped by 4 bases and J by 6 bases, with 13 bases between them. Germline CDR1 ENHRY, CDR2 SYGVKD. The DNA of the CDR3 is TGTGCCATCAGTGCTGAGGGAGTTGGCAATGAGCAGTTCTTC. The encoded protein is CAISAEGVGNEQFF.

This clonotype was counted many times. CDR3 nucleotides: TGCAGTGCTAGGGGCCTGGGGGACATTCAGTACTTC. Encoded protein: CSARGLGDIQYF. This chain connects TRBV20-1 to TRBJ2-4, with D perhaps given as TRBD1 or TRBD2 (5 bases each). The ends were cut back, 3 bases at V and 8 bases at J, with 11 bases in the middle. The CDR3 contains 12 residues. Germline CDR1 DFQATT, CDR2 SNEGSKA (reference sequence).

This sequence joins TRBV29-1 and TRBJ1-1; no reliable D call. Germline V lookup: CDR1 SQVTM, CDR2 ANQGSEA. Trimming took 6 bases from V and 2 from J, leaving 10 bases between them. This CDR3 region has 12 residues. For the CDR3, the DNA is TGCAGCGTCGTGGATGGAAACACTGAAGCTTTCTTT. Its translation: CSVVDGNTEAFF. Full variable domain (missing parts from reference TRBV29-1 and TRBJ1-1): SAVISQKPSRDICQRGTSLTIQCQVDSQVTMMFWYRQQPGQSLTLIATANQGSEATYESGFVIDKFPISRPNLTFSTLTVSNMSPEDSSIYLCSVVDGNTEAFFGQGTRLTVV.

This clonotype was seen a few times. The genes are TRBV7-2 and TRBJ2-3; D gene ambiguous. V shed 1 base and J shed 4 bases, with 6 bases lying between them. This CDR3 has 13 amino acids. Germline V gives CDR1 SGHTA, CDR2 FQGNSA. The CDR3: CASSLEAPDTQYF. The CDR3 coding sequence is TGTGCCAGCAGCTTAGAGGCACCAGATACGCAGTATTTT. The whole variable domain, filled in from reference TRBV7-2 and TRBJ2-3, reads GAGVSQSPSNKVTEKGKDVELRCDPISGHTALYWYRQSLGQGLEFLIYFQGNSAPDKSGLPSDRFSAERTGGSVSTLTIQRTQQEDSAVYLCASSLEAPDTQYFGPGTRLTVL.

The chain carries TRBV7-6 and TRBJ2-6; a weak D match, TRBD2 (6 bases). Trimming took 5 bases from V and 0 from J, leaving 11 bases between them. CDR1 and CDR2 (germline): SGHVS, FNYEAQ. CDR3 size: 16 residues. Written as DNA, the CDR3 is TGTGCCAGCAGCCGTGCGGGGAACTCTGGGGCCAACGTCCTGACTTTC. Translation: CASSRAGNSGANVLTF.

The V gene is TRBV5-4, the J gene TRBJ2-3, with D possibly being TRBD1 or TRBD2 (5 bases each). V dropped 4 bases and J dropped 5 bases, with 14 bases sitting between them. The CDR3 spans 14 residues. CDR1 is SGHNT, CDR2 YYREEE, per germline (reference sequence). CDR3 nucleotide sequence: TGTGCCAGCAGCGGGACGACAGACGGAGATACGCAGTATTTT. Encoded protein: CASSGTTDGDTQYF.

This clonotype was counted between two and nine times. V is TRBV12-3 or TRBV12-4 and J is TRBJ1-1, with D unresolved. V lost 7 bases and J lost 6, with 12 bases in between. The CDR3 is 12 residues long. The CDR3 DNA sequence: TGTGCCAGCACCCGGACCGGAGCTGAAGCTTTCTTT. This gives the protein CASTRTGAEAFF.

The rearrangement joins TRBV15 to TRBJ2-2; the D gene is possibly TRBD2 (6 bases). The germline V gene has CDR1 LNHNV and CDR2 YYDKDF (reference sequence). The CDR3 is made up of 14 amino acids. V lost 8 bases, J lost 0 bases, and 10 bases lay in between. CDR3 region: CATRRGTNTGELFF. CDR3 DNA: TGTGCCACCCGACGGGGGACGAACACCGGGGAGCTGTTTTTT.

The chain links TRBV7-2 to TRBJ1-1, with TRBD1 as a possible D gene (5 bases). Trimming shortened V by 3 bases and J by 7 bases, and 9 bases separated the two germline ends. Germline CDR1 reads SGHTA; CDR2 reads FQGNSA. The CDR3 length is 12 residues. CDR3: CASSFGTYEAFF. In DNA form, the CDR3 reads TGTGCCAGCAGCTTTGGGACGTATGAAGCTTTCTTT. Full variable domain (remainder filled in from reference TRBV7-2 and TRBJ1-1): GAGVSQSPSNKVTEKGKDVELRCDPISGHTALYWYRQSLGQGLEFLIYFQGNSAPDKSGLPSDRFSAERTGGSVSTLTIQRTQQEDSAVYLCASSFGTYEAFFGQGTRLTVV.

The chain combines TRBV27 with TRBJ1-6; D may be TRBD1 (5 bases). Trimming took 3 bases from V and 7 from J, leaving 13 bases between them. The CDR3 runs to 15 residues. Germline V gene lookup returns CDR1 MNHEY and CDR2 SMNVEV (reference sequence). This CDR3 is CASSLLQGRNSPLHF. The DNA of the CDR3 is TGTGCCAGCAGTTTGCTTCAGGGAAGGAATTCACCCCTCCACTTT.